The 28 T cell receptor beta chains presented below share a single source sample, sequenced in a study of cytotoxic CD8 clonotypes in ibrutinib-treated CLL. TCRdb keeps only in-frame clones here, not all; method: immunoSEQ multiplex PCR. Of 150,000 to 200,000 clones listed, over 55% were seen once; the top ten hold about an eighth. This material consisted of PBMCs, taken after 24 months of ibrutinib treatment. The receptors were gathered from a human donor with chronic lymphocytic leukemia.

The chain links TRBV4-3 to TRBJ2-3; 7 positions agree with TRBD2. J was trimmed by 6 bases and V by 0 bases; bases with no gene match: 12. The CDR3 has 17 amino acids. Germline loops: CDR1 LGHNA, CDR2 YSLEER. In DNA, the CDR3 is TGCGCCAGCAGCCAAGATGGGGAGCGGGGATTTGGGGATACGCAGTATTTT. Encoded protein: CASSQDGERGFGDTQYF.

The chain recombines TRBV30 with TRBJ2-1; 8 bases fit TRBD2. CDR3 length equals 15 residues. V lost 4 bases to trimming and J lost 4 bases; unmatched junction nucleotides: 9. CDR1 is GTSNPN, CDR2 SVGIG, per germline (reference sequence). The CDR3 reads CAWNLVAGWYNEQFF. The CDR3 nucleotides read TGTGCCTGGAATCTAGTAGCGGGATGGTACAATGAGCAGTTCTTC. Full variable domain (remainder filled in from reference TRBV30 and TRBJ2-1): SQTIHQWPATLVQPVGSPLSLECTVEGTSNPNLYWYRQAAGRGLQLLFYSVGIGQISSEVPQNLSASRPQDRQFILSSKKLLLSDSGFYLCAWNLVAGWYNEQFFGPGTRLTVL.

The gene calls are TRBV6-1 and TRBJ2-7, with D unclear. The ends were cut back, 6 bases at V and 2 bases at J, with 11 bases in the middle. The length of the CDR3 is 13 residues. In germline, CDR1 is MNHNS, CDR2 SASEGT. CDR3 DNA sequence: TGTGCCAGCAGACAACACGAAACCTACGAGCAGTACTTC. As protein: CASRQHETYEQYF.

This clone has just a few counts. This sequence joins TRBV10-1 and TRBJ2-1; D might be TRBD2 (5 bases). CDR3 size: 11 residues. In germline, CDR1 is WNHNN, CDR2 SYGVQD (reference sequence). Trimming took off 4 bases at V and 9 bases at J, with 7 bases between the two ends. CDR3 nucleotides: TGCGCCAGCAGTGCTAGCACTGAGCAGTTCTTC. Its protein product is CASSASTEQFF.

The chain recombines TRBV7-9 with TRBJ2-1, with D maybe TRBD2 (6 bases). With 5 bases removed from V and 6 bases from J, the gap between germline ends came to 17 bases. Germline assignment: CDR1 SEHNR and CDR2 FQNEAQ (reference sequence). The CDR3 is 15 amino acids. This CDR3 is CASSVPGGLGNEQFF. CDR3 sequence (DNA): TGTGCCAGCAGCGTTCCCGGAGGGCTTGGCAATGAGCAGTTCTTC.

The J gene is TRBJ1-4, the V gene TRBV5-1; no reliable D call. Trimming stripped 1 base from V and 5 bases from J, with 9 bases between. The CDR3 runs 14 residues. Germline V CDR1 and CDR2: SGHRS, YFSETQ. The CDR3 loop is CASSLNQENEKLFF. Written as DNA, the CDR3 is TGCGCCAGCAGCTTGAATCAGGAAAATGAAAAACTGTTTTTT.

The chain is built from TRBV10-3 and TRBJ2-2; D uncertain. Germline V gives CDR1 ENHRY, CDR2 SYGVKD. Trimming cost V 3 bases and J 3 bases, with 8 bases left between them. The CDR3 runs 14 residues. CDR3 DNA: TGTGCCATCAGTGAAGGGCAGGACACCGGGGAGCTGTTTTTT. Translated: CAISEGQDTGELFF.

This chain uses TRBV30 with TRBJ2-3, with D possibly being TRBD1 (5 bases). The CDR3 extends over 14 amino acids. From germline, CDR1 is GTSNPN and CDR2 SVGIG (reference sequence). Trimming cost V 0 bases and J 4 bases, with 11 bases left between them. CDR3 loop: CAWSVVGAPDTQYF. The CDR3 DNA reads TGTGCCTGGAGTGTTGTAGGGGCCCCAGATACGCAGTATTTT. The whole variable domain, remainder taken from reference TRBV30 and TRBJ2-3, is SQTIHQWPATLVQPVGSPLSLECTVEGTSNPNLYWYRQAAGRGLQLLFYSVGIGQISSEVPQNLSASRPQDRQFILSSKKLLLSDSGFYLCAWSVVGAPDTQYFGPGTRLTVL.

CDR3 DNA: TGTGCCAGCAGCTCTACAGGGACGAGGGGCTACACCTTC. Amino acid sequence: CASSSTGTRGYTF. V is TRBV7-9 and J is TRBJ1-2; D perhaps matches TRBD1 (6 bases). Trimming took off 4 bases at V and 8 bases at J, with 14 bases between the two ends. The CDR3 loop spans 13 amino acids. Germline CDR1 is SEHNR and CDR2 is FQNEAQ (reference sequence).

The gene calls are TRBV25-1 and TRBJ2-5; 8 bases fit TRBD1. Germline values: CDR1 MGHDK, CDR2 SYGVNS. V shed 3 bases and J 6 bases; nucleotides not matched to a gene: 6. The CDR3 is made up of 14 amino acids. CDR3 DNA: TGTGCCAGCAGTGACTGGACAGGGATACAGACCCAGTACTTC. Encoded protein: CASSDWTGIQTQYF.

In this sample, this clone turned up a few times. CDR3 region: CASSEVPRGYEQFF. The DNA for the CDR3 is TGTGCCAGCAGTGAAGTGCCCAGGGGGTATGAGCAGTTCTTC. This chain joins TRBV6-1 and TRBJ2-1, with 7 nucleotides matching TRBD1. In germline, CDR1 is MNHNS, CDR2 SASEGT. J lost 8 bases, V lost 1 base, and 5 bases had no gene match. This CDR3 is 14 amino acids long.

V usage is TRBV28 and J usage is TRBJ1-2; D remains unclear. Trimming left V 3 bases short and J 0 bases short, with 8 bases between. CDR1 is MDHEN, CDR2 SYDVKM, per germline. The CDR3 runs 14 residues. This CDR3 is CASSLVAPNYGYTF. CDR3 nucleotide sequence: TGTGCCAGCAGTTTGGTTGCCCCTAACTATGGCTACACCTTC.

This clone was detected only once. The chain joins TRBV19 to TRBJ2-5, with 10 bases fitting TRBD1. CDR1 and CDR2 from the germline V gene are LNHDA and SQIVND (reference sequence). The V gene end was trimmed by 3 bases and the J gene end by 2 bases; junction bases not matched to a gene: 0. CDR3 length equals 14 residues. CDR3 residues: CASSMDRGQETQYF. The CDR3 DNA reads TGTGCCAGTAGTATGGACAGGGGGCAAGAGACCCAGTACTTC.

This chain connects TRBV9 to TRBJ2-1; 7 bases align to TRBD2. V lost 4 bases to trimming and J lost 7 bases; unmatched junction nucleotides: 11. The V gene's germline CDR1 is SGDLS and CDR2 YYNGEE. The CDR3 consists of 15 residues. The CDR3 bases are TGTGCCAGCAGCACTTATAGCGGGCGAGCAAATGAGCAGTTCTTC. This gives the protein CASSTYSGRANEQFF.

V usage is TRBV19 and J usage is TRBJ1-1, with a tentative D call TRBD1 (5 bases). From germline, CDR1 is LNHDA and CDR2 SQIVND (reference sequence). The CDR3 loop spans 11 amino acids. Trimming pared 7 bases from V and 4 bases from J, leaving 7 bases between. DNA for the CDR3: TGTGCCAGTATAAGGGGCACTGAAGCTTTCTTT. It yields the protein CASIRGTEAFF.

The gene calls are TRBV7-2 and TRBJ1-4; a possible D gene is TRBD1 (5 bases). Germline V gene data show CDR1 as SGHTA and CDR2 as FQGNSA. This CDR3 spans 15 amino acids. V was cut by 5 bases and J by 4 bases, with 14 bases left in between. This CDR3 is CASSATRQGNEKLFF. The CDR3 coding sequence is TGTGCCAGCAGCGCGACCCGTCAGGGTAATGAAAAACTGTTTTTT.

This clone was detected only a few times. V gene TRBV6-5 combines with J gene TRBJ2-3, with a tentative D call TRBD2 (5 bases). V was clipped by 1 base and J by 8 bases, with 10 bases between them. The CDR3 contains 13 residues. Germline V gene lookup returns CDR1 MNHEY and CDR2 SVGAGI. The CDR3 DNA reads TGTGCCAGCAGTTACTGGCTAGCAAGTACGCAGTATTTT. Protein: CASSYWLASTQYF.

V gene TRBV18 combines with J gene TRBJ1-1; D gene uncertain. CDR3 length: 16 residues. Germline CDR1 KGHSH, CDR2 LQKENI. Between the trimmed V and J ends, which lost 3 bases and 5 bases, there was a span of 19 bases. The CDR3 DNA reads as TGTGCCAGCTCACCGACCACTCGGCCCTGGGAGACTGAAGCTTTCTTT. It translates to CASSPTTRPWETEAFF.

The chain links TRBV4-1 to TRBJ2-7, with D maybe TRBD1 (6 bases). This CDR3 spans 16 amino acids. Germline CDR1 reads MGHRA; CDR2 reads YSYEKL. Trimming cost V 4 bases and J 2 bases, with 18 bases left between them. This CDR3 reads CASSRFITGNAYEQYF. CDR3 DNA: TGCGCCAGCAGCCGTTTCATTACAGGGAATGCCTACGAGCAGTACTTC.

The chain carries TRBV5-4 and TRBJ1-2; maybe TRBD1 (5 bases). This CDR3 region has 13 residues. With 0 bases removed from V and 4 bases from J, the gap between germline ends came to 7 bases. In germline, CDR1 is SGHNT, CDR2 YYREEE (reference sequence). The CDR3 DNA follows: TGTGCCAGCAGCTTGGACAGGAGCTATGGCTACACCTTC. It translates to CASSLDRSYGYTF.

J is TRBJ2-2 and V is TRBV5-6; D call uncertain. Germline CDR1 SGHDT, CDR2 YYEEEE. The CDR3 totals 15 residues. Deletions cut 2 bases from V and 7 bases from J, with 15 bases between. CDR3 sequence: CASSFYTVYIGELFF. CDR3 coding DNA: TGTGCCAGCAGCTTTTATACAGTGTACATCGGGGAGCTGTTTTTT.

V is TRBV5-4 and J is TRBJ2-1; D not certain. The V gene's germline CDR1 is SGHNT and CDR2 YYREEE (reference sequence). The V and J ends lost 0 bases and 6 bases respectively, with 7 bases between them. The CDR3 extends over 13 amino acids. As DNA, the CDR3 is TGTGCCAGCAGCTTGGAGGGCGGCAATGAGCAGTTCTTC. This encodes CASSLEGGNEQFF.

The gene calls are TRBV5-4 and TRBJ2-2, with TRBD2 as a possible D gene (7 bases). This CDR3 has 16 amino acids. Per germline, CDR1 SGHNT and CDR2 YYREEE (reference sequence). V was shortened by 6 bases and J by 7 bases, with 22 bases between the two germline ends. The CDR3 sequence is CASTQGWGGAGGELFF. The CDR3 DNA reads TGTGCCAGCACCCAAGGTTGGGGGGGCGCCGGCGGGGAGCTGTTTTTT.

DNA of the CDR3: TGTGCCAGCAGTGTAAGACAGGGGATCTCTGGAAACACCATATATTTT. Translating it yields CASSVRQGISGNTIYF. This chain uses TRBV2 with TRBJ1-3; 8 bases match TRBD1. The V segment lost 4 bases and the J segment 0 bases; nucleotides outside the gene matches: 5. Germline-derived CDR1 and CDR2 are SNHLY and FYNNEI. There are 16 residues in the CDR3.

The chain links TRBV13 to TRBJ2-7; D call uncertain. CDR1 and CDR2 from the germline V gene are PRHDT and FYEKMQ (reference sequence). CDR3 length: 13 residues. V lost 3 bases and J lost 0, with 6 bases in between. The CDR3 reads CASSFSHSYEQYF. CDR3 in DNA: TGTGCCAGCAGCTTTTCTCACTCCTACGAGCAGTACTTC.

V is TRBV7-2 and J is TRBJ2-1; 8 bases are a match to TRBD2. Germline V gene sequence: CDR1 SGHTA, CDR2 FQGNSA. V gave up 4 bases and J gave up 5 bases; unmatched junction bases: 10. The CDR3 length is 16 residues. The CDR3: CASSSWGREANNEQFF. The CDR3, as DNA: TGTGCCAGCAGCTCCTGGGGGCGGGAGGCCAACAATGAGCAGTTCTTC. The full variable domain, completed using reference TRBV7-2 and TRBJ2-1, is GAGVSQSPSNKVTEKGKDVELRCDPISGHTALYWYRQSLGQGLEFLIYFQGNSAPDKSGLPSDRFSAERTGGSVSTLTIQRTQQEDSAVYLCASSSWGREANNEQFFGPGTRLTVL.

The chain couples TRBV15 to TRBJ2-2, with 8 bases lining up with TRBD2. The V and J ends lost 0 bases and 4 bases, in that order; junction bases with no gene match: 10. This CDR3 has 18 amino acids. Germline CDR1 and CDR2: LNHNV and YYDKDF (reference sequence). DNA for the CDR3: TGTGCCACCAGCAGAGATCTGAGGGCGGGAGGTTTCACCGGGGAGCTGTTTTTT. Translated, it gives CATSRDLRAGGFTGELFF. Complete variable domain (other parts from reference TRBV15 and TRBJ2-2): DAMVIQNPRYQVTQFGKPVTLSCSQTLNHNVMYWYQQKSSQAPKLLFHYYDKDFNNEADTPDNFQSRRPNTSFCFLDIRSPGLGDTAMYLCATSRDLRAGGFTGELFFGEGSRLTVL.

The chain recombines TRBV7-9 with TRBJ2-3; 11 bases align to TRBD2. Germline V gene lookup returns CDR1 SEHNR and CDR2 FQNEAQ (reference sequence). Unmatched junction bases numbered 6, after V lost 2 bases and J lost 5 bases. CDR3 length equals 16 residues. The CDR3 sequence is CASSLYTSGSGDTQYF. The CDR3 DNA reads TGTGCCAGCAGCTTATATACTAGCGGGAGTGGAGATACGCAGTATTTT. The whole variable domain, remainder taken from reference TRBV7-9 and TRBJ2-3, is DTGVSQNPRHKITKRGQNVTFRCDPISEHNRLYWYRQTLGQGPEFLTYFQNEAQLEKSRLLSDRFSAERPKGSFSTLEIQRTEQGDSAMYLCASSLYTSGSGDTQYFGPGTRLTVL.